These T cell receptor beta chains were read from a single sample in a study of blood T cell repertoires in COVID-19. This table comes from immunoSEQ multiplex PCR, and its TCRdb copy is limited to in-frame clones, with some not included. The sample contains approximately 250,000 clones, more than 80% of which appear only once. The source material was peripheral blood. The receptors stem from a human donor in a cohort sampled during active COVID-19. The CDR3 runs from the conserved cysteine through the conserved F or W. The D gene is left open where the match is weak. Some rows mark clone size as missing; the rest say once, few, many or name a class of expanded clone.

cdr3_nt: TGTGCCAGCAGGAATGGACAGACGAACACCGGGGAGCTGTTTTTT
cdr3_aa: CASRNGQTNTGELFF
clone_size: NA
d_call: NA
j_call: TRBJ2-2
v_call: TRBV27

cdr3_nt: TGTGCCAGTGAGAAAACCGGGACAGAGGGCAATCAGCCCCAGCATTTT
cdr3_aa: CASEKTGTEGNQPQHF
clone_size: NA
d_call: TRBD1
j_call: TRBJ1-5
v_call: TRBV6-6

cdr3_nt: TGCGCCAGCAGCCAAGTCCAGGGAATCTACGAGCAGTACTTC
cdr3_aa: CASSQVQGIYEQYF
clone_size: NA
d_call: NA
j_call: TRBJ2-7
v_call: TRBV4-1

cdr3_nt: TGTGCCATCAGTTTTTCAAGCGGGGGCCGTAGCACAGATACGCAGTATTTT
cdr3_aa: CAISFSSGGRSTDTQYF
clone_size: NA
d_call: TRBD2
j_call: TRBJ2-3
v_call: TRBV10-3

cdr3_nt: TGTGCCAGCAGGACATACGATTCACCCCTCCACTTT
cdr3_aa: CASRTYDSPLHF
clone_size: few
d_call: NA
j_call: TRBJ1-6
v_call: TRBV11-2

cdr3_nt: TGTGCCAGCAGCGTAGAAATCCGGGGGGCCGGGGAGACCCAGTACTTC
cdr3_aa: CASSVEIRGAGETQYF
clone_size: NA
d_call: NA
j_call: TRBJ2-5
v_call: TRBV9

cdr3_nt: TGTGCCAGCAGTGAATATAGTCGGAGGAATTCACCCCTCCACTTT
cdr3_aa: CASSEYSRRNSPLHF
clone_size: NA
d_call: NA
j_call: TRBJ1-6
v_call: TRBV25-1

cdr3_nt: TGTGCCAGCAGTGAAGCCGGTTCCACTGAAGCTTTCTTT
cdr3_aa: CASSEAGSTEAFF
clone_size: NA
d_call: NA
j_call: TRBJ1-1
v_call: TRBV6-1

cdr3_nt: TGTGCCAGCAGCTTGTTCCCCGAAACCGGGACAGGCTCCTACAATGAGCAGTTCTTC
cdr3_aa: CASSLFPETGTGSYNEQFF
clone_size: NA
d_call: TRBD1
j_call: TRBJ2-1
v_call: TRBV5-6

cdr3_nt: TGTGCCAGCAGCTTAAACAGGGGGCGCGGAGATGAGCAGTTCTTC
cdr3_aa: CASSLNRGRGDEQFF
clone_size: NA
d_call: TRBD1
j_call: TRBJ2-1
v_call: TRBV7-3

cdr3_nt: TGTGCCACCAGTGACGCGGACAGGGACGACACTGAAGCTTTCTTT
cdr3_aa: CATSDADRDDTEAFF
clone_size: NA
d_call: TRBD1
j_call: TRBJ1-1
v_call: TRBV24-1

cdr3_nt: TGTGCCAGCTCACCACCGGGCGCGACCGGCCGTTCGCTGTACTTC
cdr3_aa: CASSPPGATGRSLYF
clone_size: few
d_call: NA
j_call: TRBJ2-7
v_call: TRBV18

cdr3_nt: TGTGCCAGCAGTCAGGACAGGGGCCAGGAGACCCAGTACTTC
cdr3_aa: CASSQDRGQETQYF
clone_size: NA
d_call: TRBD1
j_call: TRBJ2-5
v_call: TRBV2

cdr3_nt: TGTGCCAGCAGCCAAGATTTCGCCTATACAGGGGGCGAACGGGATACGCAGTATTTT
cdr3_aa: CASSQDFAYTGGERDTQYF
clone_size: NA
d_call: TRBD1
j_call: TRBJ2-3
v_call: TRBV3-1/TRBV3-2

cdr3_nt: TGTGCCAGCAGTTGGACTAGCGGGGATCAAGAGACCCAGTACTTC
cdr3_aa: CASSWTSGDQETQYF
clone_size: once
d_call: TRBD2
j_call: TRBJ2-5
v_call: TRBV6-5

cdr3_nt: TGTGCCAGCAGCTTGGGGTTACAGGGGTCAGGCGCTTTCTTT
cdr3_aa: CASSLGLQGSGAFF
clone_size: NA
d_call: TRBD1
j_call: TRBJ1-1
v_call: TRBV7-9

cdr3_nt: TGCGCCAGCAGCTCGGAAGGGAGCTCCTACAATGAGCAGTTCTTC
cdr3_aa: CASSSEGSSYNEQFF
clone_size: few
d_call: NA
j_call: TRBJ2-1
v_call: TRBV5-1

cdr3_nt: TGTGCCAGCACCCCTGGGGGCGCGGGGGGCTACAATGAGCAGTTCTTC
cdr3_aa: CASTPGGAGGYNEQFF
clone_size: NA
d_call: TRBD2
j_call: TRBJ2-1
v_call: TRBV27

cdr3_nt: TGTGCCAGCAGTGGGACCTCGACAGATTTGTTCTATGGCTACACCTTC
cdr3_aa: CASSGTSTDLFYGYTF
clone_size: NA
d_call: NA
j_call: TRBJ1-2
v_call: TRBV25-1

cdr3_nt: TGTGCCAGCAGCGCCCCGGGACAGGGGCAAGAGACCCAGTACTTC
cdr3_aa: CASSAPGQGQETQYF
clone_size: NA
d_call: TRBD1
j_call: TRBJ2-5
v_call: TRBV7-9

cdr3_nt: TGCGCCAGCAGCTTGGGGCGGGGGGACACAGATACGCAGTATTTT
cdr3_aa: CASSLGRGDTDTQYF
clone_size: once
d_call: TRBD2
j_call: TRBJ2-3
v_call: TRBV5-1

cdr3_nt: TGTGCCAGTAGTATTTCCGCAGGGCGGACTGAAGCTTTCTTT
cdr3_aa: CASSISAGRTEAFF
clone_size: NA
d_call: NA
j_call: TRBJ1-1
v_call: TRBV19

cdr3_nt: TGTGCCAGCAGCCATAGTGAGACCCAGTACTTC
cdr3_aa: CASSHSETQYF
clone_size: NA
d_call: NA
j_call: TRBJ2-5
v_call: TRBV14

cdr3_nt: TGCGCCAGCAGCCCCGAGGACAGGGTCACGCTCACCTTC
cdr3_aa: CASSPEDRVTLTF
clone_size: NA
d_call: TRBD1
j_call: TRBJ1-2
v_call: TRBV4-1

cdr3_nt: TGTGCCATCAGGGACAGGAAAAATGAAAAACTGTTTTTT
cdr3_aa: CAIRDRKNEKLFF
clone_size: NA
d_call: TRBD1
j_call: TRBJ1-4
v_call: TRBV10-3

cdr3_nt: TGCAGCACCCTCCTAGAAGAGACCCAGTACTTC
cdr3_aa: CSTLLEETQYF
clone_size: NA
d_call: NA
j_call: TRBJ2-5
v_call: TRBV20-1

cdr3_nt: TGCAGCGTTGTTCCACAGCTTAACAATGAGCAGTTCTTC
cdr3_aa: CSVVPQLNNEQFF
clone_size: NA
d_call: NA
j_call: TRBJ2-1
v_call: TRBV29-1

cdr3_nt: TGTGCCAGCAGTTCGGAACAGATCTACGAGCAGTACTTC
cdr3_aa: CASSSEQIYEQYF
clone_size: NA
d_call: NA
j_call: TRBJ2-7
v_call: TRBV28

cdr3_nt: TGTGCCAGCAGCCCGGGACAGGCGAACACTGAAGCTTTCTTT
cdr3_aa: CASSPGQANTEAFF
clone_size: NA
d_call: TRBD1
j_call: TRBJ1-1
v_call: TRBV7-2

cdr3_nt: TGTGCCAGCAGTTTAACCCACATTCGGGGGAAGAACAATGAGCAGTTCTTC
cdr3_aa: CASSLTHIRGKNNEQFF
clone_size: NA
d_call: NA
j_call: TRBJ2-1
v_call: TRBV28

cdr3_nt: TGTGCCAGCAGCCCCTCACAGGACGGGGAGACCCAGTACTTC
cdr3_aa: CASSPSQDGETQYF
clone_size: once
d_call: NA
j_call: TRBJ2-5
v_call: TRBV27

cdr3_nt: TGTGCCAGCAGTCGGGAGGACAGGGGACTCTACGAGCAGTACTTC
cdr3_aa: CASSREDRGLYEQYF
clone_size: NA
d_call: TRBD1
j_call: TRBJ2-7
v_call: TRBV6-5

cdr3_nt: TGTGCCAGCAGTTTATCGAATCTAAGGGGGCGAAATCAGCCCCAGCATTTT
cdr3_aa: CASSLSNLRGRNQPQHF
clone_size: NA
d_call: TRBD1
j_call: TRBJ1-5
v_call: TRBV27

cdr3_nt: TGTGCCAGCACTCGGGACACCCAAGTCACAGATACGCAGTATTTT
cdr3_aa: CASTRDTQVTDTQYF
clone_size: NA
d_call: NA
j_call: TRBJ2-3
v_call: TRBV6-5

cdr3_nt: TGTGCCACCAGCAGAGTAGGGGGACAGTATGGCTACACCTTC
cdr3_aa: CATSRVGGQYGYTF
clone_size: NA
d_call: TRBD1
j_call: TRBJ1-2
v_call: TRBV15

cdr3_nt: TGCGCCAGCAGCTTGAGGACAGGCCGCCCGGAGGAGACCCAGTACTTC
cdr3_aa: CASSLRTGRPEETQYF
clone_size: NA
d_call: TRBD1
j_call: TRBJ2-5
v_call: TRBV5-1

cdr3_nt: TGTGCCAGCAGCTTAGTGGCGGGGTCTGGGGATACGCAGTATTTT
cdr3_aa: CASSLVAGSGDTQYF
clone_size: NA
d_call: NA
j_call: TRBJ2-3
v_call: TRBV7-2

cdr3_nt: TGTGCCAGCAGCGCTTCACAGGGGGCGGCTGAAGCTTTCTTT
cdr3_aa: CASSASQGAAEAFF
clone_size: NA
d_call: TRBD1
j_call: TRBJ1-1
v_call: TRBV9

cdr3_nt: TGTGCCAGCAGCCGCCAGGGATCGGGCTACGAGCAGTACTTC
cdr3_aa: CASSRQGSGYEQYF
clone_size: NA
d_call: NA
j_call: TRBJ2-7
v_call: TRBV3-1/TRBV3-2

cdr3_nt: TGTGCCAGCAGTTTATCGATAGGACTAGCGGGAAAAGAGACCCAGTACTTC
cdr3_aa: CASSLSIGLAGKETQYF
clone_size: NA
d_call: TRBD2
j_call: TRBJ2-5
v_call: TRBV27

cdr3_nt: TGTGCAGTCGCTCGCAGCATAGCGAATAATGAAAAACTGTTTTTT
cdr3_aa: CAVARSIANNEKLFF
clone_size: NA
d_call: NA
j_call: TRBJ1-4
v_call: TRBV6-5

cdr3_nt: TGTGCCAGCAGCCTCTTCGGTCGCTCCTACGAGCAGTACTTC
cdr3_aa: CASSLFGRSYEQYF
clone_size: NA
d_call: NA
j_call: TRBJ2-7
v_call: TRBV7-2

cdr3_nt: TGCGCCAGCAGCTTGTACGGGAGATCCTACAATGAGCAGTTCTTC
cdr3_aa: CASSLYGRSYNEQFF
clone_size: once
d_call: NA
j_call: TRBJ2-1
v_call: TRBV5-1